Each of the 6 T cell receptor beta chains below was sequenced from the same sample in a study of CD8 T cells in Susac syndrome. The RNA, roughly 0.5 to 1 ug, was put through reverse transcription using random hexamers. Using its own MiXCR run on the immunoSEQ multiplex PCR reads, TCRdb lists one record per CDR3 protein. The table shows about 180,000 distinct CDR3 sequences, with over 90% occurring only once. Sequencing was carried out using CD4+ T cells from PBMCs. Every receptor here comes from a human donor with Susac syndrome.

The chain combines TRBV12-3 or TRBV12-4 with TRBJ2-2; 9 nucleotides align to TRBD1. CDR3 size: 13 residues. Unmatched junction bases numbered 3, after V lost 5 bases and J lost 8 bases. CDR3 loop: CASSRQGDGELFF. As DNA, the CDR3 is TGTGCCAGCAGTCGACAGGGGGATGGGGAGCTGTTTTTT.

V usage is TRBV30 and J usage is TRBJ1-1; no firm D call. V was trimmed by 3 bases and J by 7 bases, leaving 9 bases between them. Per the germline V gene, CDR1 is GTSNPN and CDR2 is SVGIG (reference sequence). The CDR3 sequence is 11 residues long. CDR3 sequence: CAWRMMGEAFF. The CDR3 DNA reads TGTGCCTGGAGGATGATGGGTGAAGCTTTCTTT.

The gene calls are TRBV30 and TRBJ2-3; TRBD2 might be the D (6 bases). Germline assignment: CDR1 GTSNPN and CDR2 SVGIG (reference sequence). The germline V and J ends were trimmed by 5 bases and 3 bases, with 18 bases remaining between them. The CDR3 has 15 residues. In DNA, the CDR3 is TGTGCCTGGGGGGAGTGGGGGGTCGGGACAGATACGCAGTATTTT. Protein product: CAWGEWGVGTDTQYF.

The chain uses TRBV5-6 and TRBJ2-7; perhaps TRBD1 as D (5 bases). Germline loops: CDR1 SGHDT, CDR2 YYEEEE. The CDR3 sequence is 15 residues long. Trimming removed 4 bases from V and 1 base from J, with 15 bases in between. The CDR3: CASSAWTWGSYEQYF. The CDR3 nucleotides read TGTGCCAGCAGCGCCTGGACATGGGGTTCCTACGAGCAGTACTTC.

The chain couples TRBV15 to TRBJ1-5, with unresolved D. V lost 0 bases, J lost 4 bases, and 7 bases lay in between. The germline gives CDR1 LNHNV, CDR2 YYDKDF (reference sequence). This CDR3 contains 14 residues. CDR3 DNA: TGTGCCACCAGCAGAGATCTGAGTAATCAGCCCCAGCATTTT. Its protein is CATSRDLSNQPQHF.

The chain uses TRBV5-4 and TRBJ2-3; no clear D gene. The CDR3 runs to 15 residues. Germline assignment: CDR1 SGHNT and CDR2 YYREEE (reference sequence). V lost 0 bases and J lost 9, with 17 bases in between. CDR3 residues: CASSLEAPPGSTQYF. CDR3 sequence (DNA): TGTGCCAGCAGCTTGGAGGCTCCCCCCGGCTCGACGCAGTATTTT. Supplemented by reference TRBV5-4 and TRBJ2-3, the full variable domain reads ETGVTQSPTHLIKTRGQQVTLRCSSQSGHNTVSWYQQALGQGPQFIFQYYREEENGRGNFPPRFSGLQFPNYSSELNVNALELDDSALYLCASSLEAPPGSTQYFGPGTRLTVL.